These 18 T cell receptor beta chains came from one sample sequenced in a study of human T cells and chemical hapten exposure. Time point given: pre-sensitization, week 0. Described treatment: therapeutic diphenylcyclopropenone sensitization with weekly scalp DPC. In TCRdb, the RACE reads were re-called with MiXCR into one record per CDR3 protein. Altogether 350,000 to 450,000 distinct CDR3 sequences are present, roughly 4.6% being singletons, with the ten largest covering about 2.5%. The sequences come from whole blood, collected in connection with sensitization to the hapten diphenylcyclopropenone (DPC). These receptors originate from a woman between 45 and 60 years old with alopecia areata. Some clones in this sample may be carry-over from other donors' samples.

This clonotype was seen repeatedly, ten times or more. This sequence joins TRBV13 and TRBJ2-1; 10 bases are shared with TRBD2. Trimming removed 5 bases from V and 8 bases from J; junction bases left unmatched: 12. The CDR3 totals 16 residues. The germline V gene has CDR1 PRHDT and CDR2 FYEKMQ (reference sequence). Written as DNA, the CDR3 is TGTGCCAGCAGCCTGCGGACTAGCGGCTTGGCCCATGAGCAGTTCTTC. It yields the protein CASSLRTSGLAHEQFF.

This clonotype was seen many times. This rearrangement joins TRBV12-3 or TRBV12-4 to TRBJ1-4; TRBD1 is a possible D gene (5 bases). Trimming took off 2 bases at V and 6 bases at J, with 10 bases between the two ends. This CDR3 is built from 14 residues. The CDR3 loop is CASSLQGVDEKLFF. As DNA, the CDR3 is TGTGCCAGCAGTTTACAAGGGGTCGATGAAAAACTGTTTTTT.

This clonotype was detected ten times or more. The gene calls are TRBV20-1 and TRBJ2-3; possible D gene TRBD2, 6 bases. Germline CDR1 DFQATT, CDR2 SNEGSKA (reference sequence). V shed 6 bases and J shed 6 bases, with 13 bases lying between them. The CDR3 runs to 12 residues. CDR3 sequence reads: CSAKTSLDTQYF. As DNA, the CDR3 is TGCAGTGCAAAGACTAGTCTCGATACGCAGTATTTT.

The chain uses TRBV10-2 and TRBJ2-1; D is undetermined. From germline, CDR1 is WSHSY and CDR2 SAAADI. Trimming shortened V by 2 bases and J by 0 bases, and 2 bases separated the two germline ends. This CDR3 is built from 13 residues. CDR3 loop: CASSEISYNEQFF. DNA for the CDR3: TGCGCCAGCAGTGAGATCTCCTACAATGAGCAGTTCTTC.

This clonotype showed up many times. The chain joins TRBV18 to TRBJ2-5; D is unresolved. This CDR3 contains 14 residues. V gave up 0 bases and J gave up 2 bases, with 7 bases separating them. Germline lookup yields CDR1 KGHSH and CDR2 LQKENI. CDR3 bases: TGTGCCAGCTCACCACCGATCCTTCAAGAGACCCAGTACTTC. This gives the protein CASSPPILQETQYF.

This clonotype has more than one count but fewer than ten. The V and J genes are TRBV7-9 and TRBJ2-1; 13 positions match TRBD2. This CDR3 has 17 residues. Unmatched junction bases numbered 3, after V lost 1 base and J lost 3 bases. Looked up from germline, CDR1 is SEHNR and CDR2 is FQNEAQ (reference sequence). Here the CDR3 reads CASSLGGLAGNYNEQFF. DNA for the CDR3: TGTGCCAGCAGCTTAGGGGGACTAGCGGGAAACTACAATGAGCAGTTCTTC.

This clonotype occurred many times. The rearrangement links TRBV12-3 or TRBV12-4 to TRBJ2-2; 9 bases map to TRBD2. This CDR3 region has 13 residues. V trimming: 5 bases; J trimming: 9 bases; junction bases outside the gene matches: 4. The DNA of the CDR3 is TGTGCCAGCAGTCCGACTAGCGGCCGGGAGCTGTTTTTT. Residues: CASSPTSGRELFF.

This clonotype appeared many times. The CDR3 loop reads CSVLIQGGTGELFF. The CDR3 nucleotides are TGCAGCGTTCTGATACAGGGTGGGACCGGGGAGCTGTTTTTT. The gene calls are TRBV29-1 and TRBJ2-2, with D possibly being TRBD1 (6 bases). The CDR3 has 14 amino acids. V lost 5 bases and J 5 bases, leaving 15 bases between the germline ends. CDR1 is SQVTM and CDR2 is ANQGSEA in the germline V gene.

There are many counts of this clonotype. J is TRBJ1-6 and V is TRBV9, with D hard to call. CDR3 length: 13 amino acids. Looked up from germline, CDR1 is SGDLS and CDR2 is YYNGEE. Trimming left V 3 bases short and J 5 bases short, with 6 bases between. CDR3 DNA: TGTGCCAGCAGCGGGTCAAATAATTCACCCCTCCACTTT. It codes for CASSGSNNSPLHF. The full variable domain, with the rest looked up from reference TRBV9 and TRBJ1-6, is DSGVTQTPKHLITATGQRVTLRCSPRSGDLSVYWYQQSLDQGLQFLIQYYNGEERAKGNILERFSAQQFPDLHSELNLSSLELGDSALYFCASSGSNNSPLHFGNGTRLTVT.

This clonotype was counted many times. The rearrangement joins TRBV9 to TRBJ2-3; no definite D call. The CDR3 is 16 amino acids. The ends were cut back, 0 bases at V and 4 bases at J, with 15 bases in the middle. CDR1 SGDLS and CDR2 YYNGEE come from the germline V gene. Here the CDR3 reads CASSVGEGSLSDTQYF. CDR3 in DNA: TGTGCCAGCAGCGTAGGGGAAGGGTCGCTTTCAGATACGCAGTATTTT.

This clonotype was seen many times. This chain uses TRBV10-3 with TRBJ2-2, with a possible D match to TRBD2 (6 bases). V lost 6 bases and J 6 bases, leaving 8 bases between the germline ends. CDR1 and CDR2 (germline): ENHRY, SYGVKD. This CDR3 is 12 amino acids long. Here the CDR3 reads CAIRPGAGELFF. The CDR3, as DNA: TGTGCCATCAGACCGGGGGCCGGGGAGCTGTTTTTT.

This clonotype has a count of ten or more. The V and J genes are TRBV12-3 or TRBV12-4 and TRBJ2-1; TRBD1 matches 10 bases. There are 16 residues in the CDR3. V shed 3 bases, J shed 12 bases, and the junction held 14 bases outside the gene matches. Here the CDR3 DNA reads TGTGCCAGCAGTTTTCGACAGGGGGCCGCATACATGGGGCAGTTCTTC. It yields the protein CASSFRQGAAYMGQFF.

The sample holds a few counts of this clonotype. The chain carries TRBV5-6 and TRBJ2-3, with no clear D. The CDR3 runs to 12 residues. Per germline, CDR1 SGHDT and CDR2 YYEEEE. Trimming removed 3 bases from V and 6 bases from J, with 8 bases in between. DNA of the CDR3: TGTGCCAGCAGCTGGGGTGACGATACGCAGTATTTT. Encoded protein: CASSWGDDTQYF.

The chain uses TRBV3-1 and TRBJ2-7; 10 bases line up with TRBD1. CDR1 and CDR2 from the germline V gene are LGHDT and YNNKEL (reference sequence). The ends lost 4 bases at V and 5 bases at J; junction bases unmatched: 5. The CDR3 runs 14 residues. CDR3 nucleotides: TGTGCCAGCAGCCCCAGAGGGACAGGGGACGAGCAGTACTTC. It is translated as CASSPRGTGDEQYF.

This clonotype was seen ten or more times. J is TRBJ1-5 and V is TRBV12-3 or TRBV12-4, with a tentative D call TRBD1 (5 bases). This CDR3 contains 13 residues. V was clipped by 8 bases and J by 5 bases, with 13 bases between them. Here the CDR3 reads CASSPGGDQPQHF. CDR3 coding DNA: TGTGCCAGCTCACCGGGGGGTGATCAGCCCCAGCATTTT.

This chain connects TRBV6-5 to TRBJ1-5; D not certain. Trimming shortened V by 7 bases and J by 5 bases, and 12 bases separated the two germline ends. The CDR3 sequence is 13 residues long. Germline V CDR1 and CDR2: MNHEY, SVGAGI. The CDR3 loop reads CASKDGFDQPQHF. For the CDR3, the DNA is TGTGCCAGCAAAGACGGTTTCGATCAGCCCCAGCATTTT.

This clonotype was seen more than once but under ten times. The chain couples TRBV7-8 to TRBJ2-4, with 9 positions matching TRBD1. The CDR3 sequence is 21 residues long. V was clipped by 0 bases and J by 2 bases; unmatched bases: 17. The germline gives CDR1 SGHVS, CDR2 FQNEAQ. The CDR3 region is CASSLATTGTGSVGTKNIQYF. In DNA form, the CDR3 reads TGTGCCAGCAGCTTAGCGACCACCGGGACAGGGAGTGTTGGGACCAAAAACATTCAGTACTTC.

The V gene is TRBV20-1, the J gene TRBJ1-2; D uncertain. The germline V and J ends were trimmed by 3 bases and 0 bases, with 11 bases remaining between them. The CDR3 covers 14 residues. Germline lookup yields CDR1 DFQATT and CDR2 SNEGSKA (reference sequence). CDR3: CSASPGPANYGYTF. The CDR3 DNA sequence: TGCAGTGCTAGCCCTGGACCGGCTAACTATGGCTACACCTTC.